These 10 T cell receptor beta chains share one sample of origin, sequenced in a study of control samples from healthy donors and cancer patients. Produced via immunoSEQ multiplex PCR; TCRdb's table is partial and in-frame only. The data contain 100,000 to 150,000 clones, over 75% of them seen just once; the ten biggest clones take up around 2%. Sequenced: blood. The source of these receptors is a man aged 18-30 years in good health.

This clone appeared a few times. The chain uses TRBV7-9 and TRBJ1-3, with D uncertain. The germline V and J ends were trimmed by 0 bases and 0 bases, with 9 bases remaining between them. From germline, CDR1 is SEHNR and CDR2 FQNEAQ (reference sequence). This CDR3 region has 16 residues. Here the CDR3 reads CASSLATASSGNTIYF. The CDR3 DNA reads TGTGCCAGCAGCTTAGCTACAGCCTCCTCTGGAAACACCATATATTTT.

This chain uses TRBV29-1 with TRBJ2-1; D is possibly TRBD1 (7 bases). Trimming took off 4 bases at V and 0 bases at J, with 10 bases between the two ends. The CDR3 loop spans 14 amino acids. In germline, CDR1 is SQVTM, CDR2 ANQGSEA. CDR3 protein: CSVAGGSSYNEQFF. The CDR3 DNA is TGCAGCGTTGCAGGGGGGAGCTCCTACAATGAGCAGTTCTTC.

The chain carries TRBV6-2 or TRBV6-3 and TRBJ2-7, with no clear D. The CDR3 runs to 14 residues. The germline V gene encodes CDR1 MNHEY and CDR2 SVGEGT. V was shortened by 3 bases and J by 7 bases, with 16 bases between the two germline ends. The CDR3 loop is CASSYFTKGEEQYF. Here the CDR3 DNA reads TGTGCCAGCAGTTATTTCACCAAAGGAGAGGAGCAGTACTTC.

The chain employs TRBV19 and TRBJ2-3, with TRBD2 matching over 8 bases. The CDR3 runs 15 residues. The V and J ends lost 6 bases and 2 bases, in that order; junction bases with no gene match: 7. Looked up from germline, CDR1 is LNHDA and CDR2 is SQIVND (reference sequence). CDR3 coding DNA: TGTGCCAGTAGCCGACTAGCGCAGGCCACAGATACGCAGTATTTT. Translated: CASSRLAQATDTQYF.

The rearrangement links TRBV6-5 to TRBJ1-3; 7 positions agree with TRBD1. The V gene's germline CDR1 is MNHEY and CDR2 SVGAGI. The CDR3 extends over 15 amino acids. Trimming at V came to 5 bases and at J to 4 bases, leaving 8 bases not matched to a gene. Here the CDR3 reads CASSRNRDSGNTIYF. The CDR3 coding sequence is TGTGCCAGCAGTAGGAATCGGGACAGCGGAAACACCATATATTTT.

In its sample, this clone was seen a few times. This chain joins TRBV6-5 and TRBJ2-1; TRBD1 aligns across 10 bases. V was clipped by 5 bases and J by 7 bases; unmatched bases: 5. Germline V lookup: CDR1 MNHEY, CDR2 SVGAGI. This CDR3 has 14 amino acids. As DNA, the CDR3 is TGTGCCAGCAGTCCTTGGACAGGGGGGAATGAGCAGTTCTTC. Its protein is CASSPWTGGNEQFF.

The CDR3 sequence is CASSSPGTTNNEQFF. DNA for the CDR3: TGTGCCAGCAGCTCGCCCGGGACTACTAACAATGAGCAGTTCTTC. J is TRBJ2-1 and V is TRBV7-3, with 7 positions matching TRBD2. J gave up 5 bases and V 4 bases, and 8 bases lay outside the gene matches. Germline-derived CDR1 and CDR2 are SGHTA and FQGTGA. This CDR3 is built from 15 residues.

This rearrangement joins TRBV18 to TRBJ2-1, with D uncertain. The germline V and J ends were trimmed by 4 bases and 0 bases, with 16 bases remaining between them. The CDR3 runs to 17 residues. CDR1 and CDR2 from the germline V gene are KGHSH and LQKENI. CDR3 loop: CASSLSIPGRSYNEQFF. CDR3 DNA: TGTGCCAGCTCACTTTCGATCCCGGGTCGCTCCTACAATGAGCAGTTCTTC. The variable domain in full, completed from reference TRBV18 and TRBJ2-1, reads NAGVMQNPRHLVRRRGQEARLRCSPMKGHSHVYWYRQLPEEGLKFMVYLQKENIIDESGMPKERFSAEFPKEGPSILRIQQVVRGDSAAYFCASSLSIPGRSYNEQFFGPGTRLTVL.

V usage is TRBV18 and J usage is TRBJ1-2, with D perhaps matching TRBD1 (6 bases). The germline gives CDR1 KGHSH, CDR2 LQKENI. Trimming took off 4 bases at V and 6 bases at J, with 12 bases between the two ends. The CDR3 sequence is 13 residues long. CDR3 bases: TGTGCCAGCTCACAAGGGGGAAAGGATGGCTACACCTTC. This codes for CASSQGGKDGYTF.

V is TRBV28 and J is TRBJ1-5; 8 nucleotides line up with TRBD1. The CDR3 loop spans 13 amino acids. Unmatched junction bases numbered 8, after V lost 9 bases and J lost 7 bases. Germline V CDR1 and CDR2: MDHEN, SYDVKM. CDR3 DNA sequence: TGTGCCAGTTGTTTTCCAGGGGGCCAGCCCCAGCATTTT. Residues: CASCFPGGQPQHF.